This TCR beta chain was sequenced in a study of chemoradiotherapy in HPV16-positive cancers. Study details: Functional T-cell assays on two HPV16-positive patients' cells defined candidate HPV-specific clones and common TCR motifs.

V lost 4 bases and J lost 3, with 14 bases in between. The CDR3 has 15 amino acids. Germline CDR1 reads SNHLY; CDR2 reads FYNNEI. Data came from immunoSEQ multiplex PCR; TCRdb stores just in-frame clones and leaves some out. The sample contains 13,000 or so clones, roughly 71% of which appear only once. Remarks on this clone: The antigen remains undetermined.

Overall study results and limits: During treatment, candidate HPV-specific clones and E7-related motifs expanded in tumor. HPV-specific T cells were functionally defined from only a couple of HPV16-positive patients. For HPV16-positive patients, expanding HPV-responsive T cells associated with longer recurrence-free survival.

This chain connects TRBV2 to TRBJ2-3, with D unresolved. Sampling was carried out from a patient who underwent chemoradiotherapy. This TCR came from a human donor with HPV-associated anogenital cancer. CDR3 amino acids: CASSASSAITDTQYF. Written as DNA, the CDR3 is TGTGCCAGCAGTGCGTCGAGCGCGATAACAGATACGCAGTATTTT.